This is a list of T cell receptor beta chains from one sample in a study of blood T cell repertoires in COVID-19. Here immunoSEQ multiplex PCR was the method, and the copy in TCRdb shows in-frame clones only, minus some. The sample holds about 160,000 clones, around 86% seen once. Sequenced sample: peripheral blood. Receptor source: a man aged 65 to 79 who had recovered from COVID-19. Both conserved end residues are part of each CDR3. The D gene is left open where the match is weak. Not every row has a clone size; where given, it reads once, few, many or a size class.

d_call: NA
v_call: TRBV12-3/TRBV12-4
clone_size: NA
j_call: TRBJ2-3
cdr3_nt: TGTGCCAGCAGTCCCTTCCAGGCAGATACGCAGTATTTT
cdr3_aa: CASSPFQADTQYF

d_call: TRBD1
v_call: TRBV28
clone_size: NA
j_call: TRBJ2-1
cdr3_nt: TGTGCCAGCCTTACAGGGGGACCCGCAGGGTACAATGAGCAGTTCTTC
cdr3_aa: CASLTGGPAGYNEQFF

d_call: NA
v_call: TRBV11-2
clone_size: NA
j_call: TRBJ1-1
cdr3_nt: TGTGCCAGCAGTATCGGGGGAGTGAACACTGAAGCTTTCTTT
cdr3_aa: CASSIGGVNTEAFF

d_call: NA
v_call: TRBV9
clone_size: NA
j_call: TRBJ2-1
cdr3_nt: TGTGCCAGCAGCCAACGTCCGGGGAGCACAAGCTCCTACAATGAGCAGTTCTTC
cdr3_aa: CASSQRPGSTSSYNEQFF

d_call: NA
v_call: TRBV7-2
clone_size: NA
j_call: TRBJ2-3
cdr3_nt: TGTGCCAGCAGCTTAAACGGGAGAGCAGATACGCAGTATTTT
cdr3_aa: CASSLNGRADTQYF

d_call: TRBD1
v_call: TRBV10-3
clone_size: NA
j_call: TRBJ2-7
cdr3_nt: TGTGCCATCAGTGCCGCCCGGGACAGCAACTACGAGCAGTACTTC
cdr3_aa: CAISAARDSNYEQYF

d_call: TRBD1
v_call: TRBV5-5
clone_size: NA
j_call: TRBJ1-6
cdr3_nt: TGTGCCAGCAGCCCGGGGACAGGGCTTAGCAATTCACCCCTCCACTTT
cdr3_aa: CASSPGTGLSNSPLHF

d_call: TRBD1
v_call: TRBV9
clone_size: once
j_call: TRBJ1-4
cdr3_nt: TGTGCCAGCAGCGCCACACTAGGAACAGGGGGCAATGAAAAACTGTTTTTT
cdr3_aa: CASSATLGTGGNEKLFF

d_call: NA
v_call: TRBV28
clone_size: many
j_call: TRBJ2-2
cdr3_nt: TGTGCCAGCAGAGACGGCCAGCGCAAATACACCGGGGAGCTGTTTTTT
cdr3_aa: CASRDGQRKYTGELFF

d_call: NA
v_call: TRBV13
clone_size: NA
j_call: TRBJ1-4
cdr3_nt: TGTGCCAGCAGCTTAGCACGGTGGAGTAATGAAAAACTGTTTTTT
cdr3_aa: CASSLARWSNEKLFF

d_call: NA
v_call: TRBV2
clone_size: NA
j_call: TRBJ2-7
cdr3_nt: TGTGCCAGCAAGTTCGGGACTCGAGCCTACGAGCAGTACTTC
cdr3_aa: CASKFGTRAYEQYF

d_call: TRBD1
v_call: TRBV5-1
clone_size: NA
j_call: TRBJ2-2
cdr3_nt: TGCGCCAGCAATCCGGGACAGGGAGCAACCGGGGAGCTGTTTTTT
cdr3_aa: CASNPGQGATGELFF

d_call: NA
v_call: TRBV6-2/TRBV6-3
clone_size: once
j_call: TRBJ1-5
cdr3_nt: TGTGCCAGCAGTTCCATGACGCCACTAAGTAGCAATCAGCCCCAGCATTTT
cdr3_aa: CASSSMTPLSSNQPQHF

d_call: TRBD1
v_call: TRBV10-1
clone_size: NA
j_call: TRBJ2-4
cdr3_nt: TGCGCCAGCAGTACAGGACAGGGCGGACCGAACATTCAGTACTTC
cdr3_aa: CASSTGQGGPNIQYF

d_call: NA
v_call: TRBV2
clone_size: NA
j_call: TRBJ1-5
cdr3_nt: TGTGCCAGCAGTGGCGGTAGCAATCAGCCCCAGCATTTT
cdr3_aa: CASSGGSNQPQHF

d_call: NA
v_call: TRBV11-2
clone_size: NA
j_call: TRBJ1-5
cdr3_nt: TGTGCCAGCAGCTTAGGTAATACAGGGACAAATCAGCCCCAGCATTTT
cdr3_aa: CASSLGNTGTNQPQHF

d_call: NA
v_call: TRBV25-1
clone_size: NA
j_call: TRBJ2-2
cdr3_nt: TGTGCCAGCAGTGCAGCAGGGGCCAACACCGGGGAGCTGTTTTTT
cdr3_aa: CASSAAGANTGELFF

d_call: NA
v_call: TRBV7-8
clone_size: NA
j_call: TRBJ2-2
cdr3_nt: TGTGCCAGCAGCCCCGGGGGTGGAGGGGACACCGGGGAGCTGTTTTTT
cdr3_aa: CASSPGGGGDTGELFF

d_call: NA
v_call: TRBV5-5
clone_size: NA
j_call: TRBJ2-1
cdr3_nt: TGTGCCAGCAGCCTTCGGACTTGGGATGAGCAGTTCTTC
cdr3_aa: CASSLRTWDEQFF

d_call: TRBD2
v_call: TRBV5-1
clone_size: NA
j_call: TRBJ2-5
cdr3_nt: TGCGCCAGCAGCTACGGACCTAGCGGGATGGGAGAGACCCAGTACTTC
cdr3_aa: CASSYGPSGMGETQYF

d_call: NA
v_call: TRBV5-6
clone_size: NA
j_call: TRBJ2-7
cdr3_nt: TGTGCCAGCAGCCTCCCCCCTGACGAGCAGTACTTC
cdr3_aa: CASSLPPDEQYF

d_call: NA
v_call: TRBV6-2/TRBV6-3
clone_size: NA
j_call: TRBJ2-7
cdr3_nt: TGTGCCAGCAGTTATCCCGCCCGGTACGAGCAGTACTTC
cdr3_aa: CASSYPARYEQYF

d_call: NA
v_call: TRBV7-3
clone_size: NA
j_call: TRBJ2-5
cdr3_nt: TGTGCCAGCAGCTTAAATCCGGGCAGGGGTGAGACCCAGTACTTC
cdr3_aa: CASSLNPGRGETQYF

d_call: TRBD1
v_call: TRBV4-3
clone_size: NA
j_call: TRBJ1-2
cdr3_nt: TGCGCCAGCAGCCAAGATCGGGACAGCTATGGCTACACCTTC
cdr3_aa: CASSQDRDSYGYTF

d_call: TRBD2
v_call: TRBV28
clone_size: NA
j_call: TRBJ2-7
cdr3_nt: TGTGCCAGCAGTTGGACTAGCGGGAGATACGAGCAGTACTTC
cdr3_aa: CASSWTSGRYEQYF

d_call: TRBD2
v_call: TRBV7-7
clone_size: NA
j_call: TRBJ2-3
cdr3_nt: TGTGCTAGCAGCTTAGTTTGGGCGGGAGGGCCCTCGGGCACAGATACGCAGTATTTT
cdr3_aa: CASSLVWAGGPSGTDTQYF

d_call: TRBD1
v_call: TRBV11-2
clone_size: NA
j_call: TRBJ2-2
cdr3_nt: TGTGCCAGCAGCCGAGGGACAGACACCGGGGAGCTGTTTTTT
cdr3_aa: CASSRGTDTGELFF

d_call: NA
v_call: TRBV18
clone_size: NA
j_call: TRBJ2-7
cdr3_nt: TGTGCCAGCTCACCAGCATTCCAGACCTACGAGCAGTACTTC
cdr3_aa: CASSPAFQTYEQYF

d_call: NA
v_call: TRBV5-5
clone_size: NA
j_call: TRBJ1-1
cdr3_nt: TGTGCCAGCGAGGGCCCGAACACTGAAGCTTTCTTT
cdr3_aa: CASEGPNTEAFF

d_call: NA
v_call: TRBV7-9
clone_size: medium-sized
j_call: TRBJ1-3
cdr3_nt: TGTGCCAGCAGCTTAGGAAGGACAGCCCCGTCCATATATTTT
cdr3_aa: CASSLGRTAPSIYF

d_call: NA
v_call: TRBV28
clone_size: NA
j_call: TRBJ2-7
cdr3_nt: TGTGCCAGCAGTGCCTCAGGGTACGAGCAGTACTTC
cdr3_aa: CASSASGYEQYF

d_call: TRBD2
v_call: TRBV6-5
clone_size: NA
j_call: TRBJ2-7
cdr3_nt: TGTGCCAGCAGCCGCTCGGGGGGAGGAGGCGAGCAGTACTTC
cdr3_aa: CASSRSGGGGEQYF

d_call: TRBD1
v_call: TRBV6-1
clone_size: NA
j_call: TRBJ1-1
cdr3_nt: TGTGCCAGCAGTGAATACAGGGGGGGGACTGAAGCTTTCTTT
cdr3_aa: CASSEYRGGTEAFF

d_call: TRBD1
v_call: TRBV6-5
clone_size: once
j_call: TRBJ2-2
cdr3_nt: TGTGCCAGCAGGAGACAGGGGGTGGGCACCGGGGAGCTGTTTTTT
cdr3_aa: CASRRQGVGTGELFF

d_call: NA
v_call: TRBV5-1
clone_size: once
j_call: TRBJ2-1
cdr3_nt: TGCGCCAGCAGCTTGGAGGGGAAATCCTACAATGAGCAGTTCTTC
cdr3_aa: CASSLEGKSYNEQFF

d_call: TRBD1
v_call: TRBV18
clone_size: NA
j_call: TRBJ2-2
cdr3_nt: TGTGCCAGCTCACCGCAGGGGACAGCGGGGGAGCTGTTTTTT
cdr3_aa: CASSPQGTAGELFF

d_call: NA
v_call: TRBV6-5
clone_size: once
j_call: TRBJ1-1
cdr3_nt: TGTGCCAGCACCGACCCTTACCGGGACACTGAAGCTTTCTTT
cdr3_aa: CASTDPYRDTEAFF

d_call: NA
v_call: TRBV7-9
clone_size: NA
j_call: TRBJ1-1
cdr3_nt: TGTGCCAGCAGCTTTTACAGGACCTATGAAGCTTTCTTT
cdr3_aa: CASSFYRTYEAFF

d_call: TRBD2
v_call: TRBV10-1
clone_size: NA
j_call: TRBJ2-7
cdr3_nt: TGCGCCAGCAGTTTCCAGGGTCGGGGGGAAGGCGAGCAGTACTTC
cdr3_aa: CASSFQGRGEGEQYF

d_call: NA
v_call: TRBV30
clone_size: once
j_call: TRBJ2-1
cdr3_nt: TGTGCCTGGAGCAGGGGCACCTACAATGAGCAGTTCTTC
cdr3_aa: CAWSRGTYNEQFF

d_call: TRBD2
v_call: TRBV5-1
clone_size: NA
j_call: TRBJ2-2
cdr3_nt: TGCGCCAGCAGCCCTATAGCGGGAGGGGCCGGGGAGCTGTTTTTT
cdr3_aa: CASSPIAGGAGELFF